This T cell receptor beta chain was profiled in a study of T cells in Graves' hyperthyroidism and ophthalmopathy. Overall study results and limits: Stable hyperthyroidism was separated from ophthalmopathy by a model based on 13 V-J features.

The CDR3 is made up of 15 amino acids. Trimming removed 5 bases from V and 4 bases from J; junction bases left unmatched: 5. CDR1 SGHTA and CDR2 FQGTGA come from the germline V gene. On this clonotype itself: Its cognate antigen is unknown.

TCR beta CDR3 region amplification was performed from RNA transcripts. TCR CDR3 regions were first amplified by RT-PCR with HTBI primers. In TCRdb, the multiplex PCR reads were re-called with MiXCR into one record per CDR3 protein. Found here are about 840,000 distinct CDR3 sequences, more than 30% of them singletons; the top ten hold about 8.9%. The TCR was taken from a man aged 18 to 35 with Graves' hyperthyroidism. Material for sequencing was blood. The V call is TRBV7-3, the J call TRBJ2-5; 12 bases map to TRBD2. This chain's CDR3 is CASSRMTSGRETQYF. As DNA, the CDR3 is TGTGCCAGCAGCCGCATGACTAGCGGGAGAGAGACCCAGTACTTC.